This entry concerns a single T cell receptor (beta chain). Its antigen remains unidentified. The sample holds no much larger clone one base away, and base qualities are not on file. The record originates from a study of T cell responses to AZD1222 COVID-19 vaccine (dated by TCRdb to the early 2020s). For context, the study as a whole: AZD1222 recipients given second doses at about 4 weeks or at about 12 weeks were pooled, since spike-specific TCR depth and breadth were not found to differ between the two schedules. TCR sequencing was performed for roughly 250 trial participants, of whom about 200 were given two doses of AZD1222 and 26 were given two doses of MenACWY control vaccine. Trial participants were enrolled by age into subgroups of 18-55, 56-69 and 70-plus years, and around 140, 26 and 57 TCR-sequenced participants, respectively, were included in these subgroups. The full study reports these points: Because no day 14 peak-response samples were available, the repertoires could be characterized only after the peak T cell response. Epitopes outside the regions mutated in the B.1.351 and B.1.1.7 variants were reportedly recognized by nearly half of the unique spike-specific TCRs. Conclusions about previously exposed vaccinees are limited because only 6 or 7 AZD1222 recipients were SARS-CoV-2 seropositive at baseline. Most participants were white British and females outnumbered males, and the authors suggested that clonal diversity may have been underestimated. A significant rise in spike-specific TCR breadth and depth was observed after two AZD1222 doses relative to day 0 and relative to MenACWY recipients. In the small 56-69-year group, the increase in depth fell short of significance, most likely because of low power. The whole spike protein was spanned by vaccine-associated CD4 TCRs, and dominant responses were seen in regions 160-218 and 743-854.

The CDR3 regions of human TCRbeta chains were analyzed by immunosequencing. The paper's processing steps were these. Repertoire TCRs were matched against a reference library of SARS-CoV-2-specific TCRs generated with the MIRA antigen-specificity platform. Breadth was defined as the fraction of unique TCRs that were SARS-CoV-2-associated. Depth was defined as the fraction of total T cells that were SARS-CoV-2-associated. Each spike-specific TCR was assigned to its reactive spike region and to a CD4 or CD8 class using the MIRA data. Log10-transformed breadth and depth values were compared by one-way ANOVA with Sidak's multiple comparisons tests. In TCRdb, the immuneACCESS table is reduced to in-frame sequences with V and J assigned. These tables do not hold every clone; where another copy was compared, an unresolved V gene accounts for under half, and the others remain unexplained. V and J calls and clone size follow that table, whereas D and trimming were derived from the DNA. The sample table lists approximately 150,000 clones, 80% to 95% of them with a count of one. Approximately 2.3% of the sample lies in the top ten.

The CDR3 measures 15 amino acids from cysteine to phenylalanine. The DNA shown is the 45-base CDR3, in frame from base 1. The V end loses 1 base and the J end loses 8 bases, and a stretch of 15 bases separates them. CDR1 and CDR2 were assigned from the germline V gene as MGHRA and YSYEKL. In light of the paper, this sample's time point label describes: baseline before first vaccination. Vaccinee samples were obtained from the UK trials COV001 and COV002, which included a single-blind randomized controlled phase 2/3 trial of AZD1222 (ChAdOx1 nCoV-19) in healthy adults. For TCRbeta chain sequencing, PBMC samples were collected from trial participants at day 0 and at day 28 after the second dose.

Sequences were derived from peripheral blood, sampled on day 0 of AZD1222 vaccination. The chain was built from TRBV4-1 and TRBJ2-1; the D segment cannot be called with confidence. This clonotype was obtained from an adult in good health. The CDR3 is CASSQVRDPRDEQFF. The DNA reads as follows: TGCGCCAGCAGCCAAGTCCGAGACCCCCGCGATGAGCAGTTCTTC.